This TCR beta chain stems from a study of blood T cell repertoires in COVID-19 (dated by TCRdb to the early 2020s). Looking at the study overall: Collaborator samples came from the United States, Italy and Spain and covered acute and convalescent phases of COVID-19. The repertoires were released in a freely available public database intended as a resource for research on the immune response to SARS-CoV-2. Where available, HLA class I and class II types were obtained from metadata supplied by the sample provider rather than from assay-based typing. Deeply sampled blood TCRbeta repertoires from subjects exposed to, actively infected with, or recovered from COVID-19 were included in the dataset. The prospective study material was composed of cDNA or gDNA derived from T cells, B-cell-depleted T cells, or PBMCs. Samples came from the ongoing ImmuneRACE study (first 160 participants) plus 1,254 subjects from 6 global collaborators. Nearly every sample came with metadata listing a de-identified subject ID, COVID-19 status, age in years and sex.

TCRbeta CDR3 regions were amplified from genomic DNA using the immunoSEQ Assay, a bias-controlled multiplex PCR. In the paper's pipeline: Nucleated cell counts per sample were estimated from amplification of reference gene primers within the assay. To quantify the absolute abundance of each unique TCRbeta CDR3 rearrangement, sequence reads were collapsed and filtered. For each sample, productive Simpson clonality was calculated as the square root of Simpson's diversity index over productive rearrangements. TCRdb mirrors the immuneACCESS table, restricted to in-frame sequences. Some clones are absent from its copies; in checked studies, under half trace to an unresolved V gene, and the reason for the others is unknown. The D gene and trimming were derived from the DNA, and the V and J assignments and clone size from that table. The sample table holds around 85,000 clones, of which around nine tenths were seen once. The ten largest clones capture 5% to 6.5% of the sample.

Collaborating institutions collected whole blood in K2EDTA tubes following their own protocols. For TCRbeta analysis, collaborators shipped samples in one of three forms: frozen whole blood, isolated PBMCs, or DNA extracted from either of those sample types. Overall study outcomes, separate from this receptor: Clinical and demographic metadata were provided uncurated, with the amount varying by source and participant.

This clone was recorded only once. Its antigen remains unidentified. The input lacks base qualities; no much larger clone sits a single base away. CDR1 and CDR2 were assigned from the germline V gene as MNHEY and SVGAGI. The cysteine opens and the phenylalanine closes a CDR3 of 15 amino acids. This entry keeps only the CDR3 DNA: 45 bases, framed from base 1. Trimming takes 5 bases off V and 6 bases off J; junction bases not matched to a gene: 8. Sequencing was performed on peripheral blood. This clonotype was obtained from a man aged 60 to 69 with acute or convalescent COVID-19. The sequence joins TRBV6-5 to TRBJ2-1, and 9 bases in between align with TRBD2. The CDR3 region reads CASSPPGLASNEQFF. The bases read TGTGCCAGCAGTCCACCGGGACTAGCAAGCAATGAGCAGTTCTTC.